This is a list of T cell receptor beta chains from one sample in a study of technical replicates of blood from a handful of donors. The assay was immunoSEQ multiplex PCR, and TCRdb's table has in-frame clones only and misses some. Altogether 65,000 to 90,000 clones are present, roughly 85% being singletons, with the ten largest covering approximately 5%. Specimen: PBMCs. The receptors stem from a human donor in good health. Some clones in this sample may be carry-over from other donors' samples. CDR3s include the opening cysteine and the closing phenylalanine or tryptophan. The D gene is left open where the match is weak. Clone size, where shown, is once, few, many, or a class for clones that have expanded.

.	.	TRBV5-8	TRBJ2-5	TGTGCCAGCAGCTTGTTTTCAGGCCCAACGAAGACCCAGTACTTC	CASSLFSGPTKTQYF
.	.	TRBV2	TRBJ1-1	TGTGCCAGCAACCCGGAGAAGGGAGGCACTGAAGCTTTCTTT	CASNPEKGGTEAFF
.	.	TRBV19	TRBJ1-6	TGTGCCAGTAGTATTCTCGTACAGAATAATTCACCCCTCCACTTT	CASSILVQNNSPLHF
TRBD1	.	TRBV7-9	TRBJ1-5	TGTGCCAGCAGCTCGTTTGACAGGGGGACGAGTCAGCCCCAGCATTTT	CASSSFDRGTSQPQHF
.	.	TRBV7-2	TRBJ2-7	TGTGCCAGCAGCTTAGGCGCGGGGTCCTACGAGCAGTACTTC	CASSLGAGSYEQYF
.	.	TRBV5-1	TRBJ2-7	TGCGCCAGCAGCTTGGAAGCGGAACTCTCCTACGAGCAGTACTTC	CASSLEAELSYEQYF
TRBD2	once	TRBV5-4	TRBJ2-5	TGTGCCAGTAGACTAGCGGGAGGGCCAGAGACCCAGTACTTC	CASRLAGGPETQYF
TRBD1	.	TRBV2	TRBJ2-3	TGCCACTACGGACAGGGGGTCGCAGATACGCAGTATTTT	CHYGQGVADTQYF
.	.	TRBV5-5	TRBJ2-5	TGTGCCAGCAGCGCGACTTCGTTGGAGACCCAGTACTTC	CASSATSLETQYF
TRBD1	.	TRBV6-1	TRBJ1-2	TGTGCCAGCAGTGAACCCGACAGGGTAGGAGGCTACACCTTC	CASSEPDRVGGYTF
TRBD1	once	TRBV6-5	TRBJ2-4	TGTGCCAGCAGTAGGGGACAGGGCCTTAGGGACATTCAGTACTTC	CASSRGQGLRDIQYF
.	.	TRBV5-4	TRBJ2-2	TGTGCCAGCAGCCGTCAGGGGTCCGGGGAGCTGTTTTTT	CASSRQGSGELFF
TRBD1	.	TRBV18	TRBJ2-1	TGTGCCAGCTCACCAGGACAGGGTTCGAAGAATGAGCAGTTCTTC	CASSPGQGSKNEQFF
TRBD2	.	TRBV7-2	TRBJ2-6	TGTGCCAGCAGCTTAGGGCTAGCGGGAAACTCTGGGGCCAACGTCCTGACTTTC	CASSLGLAGNSGANVLTF
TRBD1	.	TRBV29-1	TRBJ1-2	TGCAGCGCAGCGGTTGGACAGGGAGGATATGGCTACACCTTC	CSAAVGQGGYGYTF
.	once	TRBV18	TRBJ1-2	TGTGCCAGCTCACCACCGGGCCGAAACTATGGCTACACCTTC	CASSPPGRNYGYTF
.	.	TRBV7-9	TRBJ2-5	TGTGCCAGCAGCTTAGCTCCTAGCAAAGAGACCCAGTACTTC	CASSLAPSKETQYF
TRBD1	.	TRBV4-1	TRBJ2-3	TGCGCCAGCAGCTACCTGGGGGGACAGGGGGCAGATACGCAGTATTTT	CASSYLGGQGADTQYF